A selection of T cell receptor beta chains follows, all from one sample in a study of cytomegalovirus exposure and HLA in healthy donors. TCRdb's table, derived via immunoSEQ multiplex PCR, lists solely in-frame clones and lacks some. The sample gives roughly 180,000 clones, 70% to 85% of which show up once; approximately 1.3% is in the top ten. Sequencing was carried out using PBMCs. Every receptor here comes from a man between 18 and 29 years old in good health and CMV-seronegative. Both conserved end residues are part of each CDR3.

TRBJ2-4,16,TRBV18,CASSRQGGLAKNIQYF
TRBJ1-1,14,TRBV5-1,CASRQGVMNTEAFF
TRBJ2-7,14,TRBV7-8,CASSHWDTSYEQYF
TRBJ2-7,21,TRBV28,CASSLFRPVEVRAVLDYEQYF
TRBJ2-1,16,TRBV7-7,CASSLVAGGPSSEQFF
TRBJ1-5,15,TRBV4-3,CASSQDRGAGQPQHF
TRBJ2-7,14,TRBV6-5,CASSGGTGGGEQYF
TRBJ2-5,15,TRBV6-5,CASSYAPGAGETQYF
TRBJ1-2,14,TRBV6-5,CASSYPGQEGGYTF
TRBJ2-3,17,TRBV30,CARGGASGGFSTDTQYF
TRBJ2-7,15,TRBV7-2,CASSTPRTGGREQYF
TRBJ1-2,15,TRBV5-6,CASSLAGETFYGYTF
TRBJ1-2,16,TRBV7-9,CSSSNNRGGPSYGYTF
TRBJ2-1,20,TRBV5-3,CARSLDVTSGGRPPYNEQFF
TRBJ1-5,15,TRBV10-1,CASRSYRGNNQPQHF
TRBJ1-2,12,TRBV6-6,CASRKDRDGYTF
TRBJ2-1,16,TRBV7-9,CASSLVGTGAYNEQFF
TRBJ1-4,14,TRBV7-2,CASSFDSYNEKLFF
TRBJ2-2,14,TRBV7-2,CASSRDTLGGELFF
TRBJ2-7,13,TRBV15,CATGPDSTYEQYF
TRBJ2-1,16,TRBV5-8,CASSSRTSGAYNEQFF
TRBJ2-2,14,TRBV6-6,CASSSGQFTGELFF
TRBJ1-2,13,TRBV2,CARSQGANYGYTF
TRBJ1-2,13,TRBV2,CASSAAGGRGYTF
TRBJ1-3,19,TRBV5-6,CASSYPPGTVTSSGNTIYF
TRBJ2-5,16,TRBV7-7,CASSPGGSMLQETQYF
TRBJ2-2,15,TRBV11-3,CASSFLSGAGGELFF
TRBJ2-7,14,TRBV15,CATSRDLSEYEQYF
TRBJ1-1,14,TRBV6-6,CASSYQGQNTEAFF
TRBJ1-2,15,TRBV7-8,CASSPRDRVFYGYTF
TRBJ2-7,13,TRBV7-8,CASSLVGGYEQYF